The rows below give T cell receptor beta chains drawn from one sample of a study of T cell changes during pregnancy in multiple sclerosis. Produced via immunoSEQ multiplex PCR; TCRdb's table is partial and in-frame only. Of approximately 70,000 clones in the sample, 89% were seen once. The sample consisted of peripheral blood, taken in the first trimester of pregnancy. Receptors were obtained from a female donor in good health, enrolled as a control in a pregnancy study. CDR3s include the opening cysteine and the closing phenylalanine or tryptophan. Each record gives: clone size, V gene, J gene, D gene, CDR3 DNA, CDR3 protein. D genes are given only for firm matches. Clone size is not always given. Where it is, it says once, few, many or a class for expanded clones.

>.|TRBV27|TRBJ1-1|.
TGTGCCAGCAGTATACGACCAGAGGTGGTGACTGAAGCTTTCTTT
CASSIRPEVVTEAFF
>.|TRBV7-9|TRBJ1-3|.
TGTGCCAGCAGCCTCACGGGGGCTGGAAACACCATATATTTT
CASSLTGAGNTIYF
>.|TRBV5-1|TRBJ1-2|TRBD1
TGCGCCAGCAGCCAAATACAGGGGGGAGGCTATGGCTACACCTTC
CASSQIQGGGYGYTF
>.|TRBV10-2|TRBJ1-3|.
TGCGCCAGCAGTGAATATATCTCAGGAATCTCTGGAAACACCATATATTTT
CASSEYISGISGNTIYF
>.|TRBV4-1|TRBJ1-6|TRBD1
TGCGCCAGCAGCCAAGATTACAGGGGGATTAATTCACCCCTCCACTTT
CASSQDYRGINSPLHF
>.|TRBV19|TRBJ2-3|TRBD2
TGTGCCAGTATGAAGCGGGGGCCCACAGATACGCAGTATTTT
CASMKRGPTDTQYF
>.|TRBV5-1|TRBJ1-3|TRBD1
TGCGCCAGCAGCCCACAGGGGGCTAGGTCTGGAAACACCATATATTTT
CASSPQGARSGNTIYF
>.|TRBV10-2|TRBJ2-2|TRBD1
TGCGCCAGCAGTCACGGGACAGGGGGCACCGGGGAGCTGTTTTTT
CASSHGTGGTGELFF
>.|TRBV4-1|TRBJ2-7|TRBD1
TGCGCCAGCAGCCCTGGACAGGGGGACTACGAGCAGTACTTC
CASSPGQGDYEQYF
>.|TRBV5-6|TRBJ2-7|TRBD1
TGTGCCAGCAGCTTGACAGGGGCCGAGCAGTACTTC
CASSLTGAEQYF
>once|TRBV7-9|TRBJ2-2|.
TGTGCCAGCAAACAGGCAACATTCACCGGGGAGCTGTTTTTT
CASKQATFTGELFF
>.|TRBV14|TRBJ1-1|.
TGTGCCAGCAGCCAGCTACGCCCAAACACTGAAGCTTTCTTT
CASSQLRPNTEAFF
>.|TRBV29-1|TRBJ1-2|.
TGCAGCGCAACGGGGGGGGGCTACACCTTC
CSATGGGYTF
>.|TRBV19|TRBJ2-3|.
TGTGCCAGTAGTATAGCGGGTACGCAGTATTTT
CASSIAGTQYF
>.|TRBV6-5|TRBJ2-2|.
TGTGCCAGCATGCGTTCCGGGGAGCTGTTTTTT
CASMRSGELFF
>.|TRBV6-5|TRBJ2-3|TRBD2
TGTGCCAGCAGCCCCCTTAGCGGGGTTCCAGATACGCAGTATTTT
CASSPLSGVPDTQYF
>.|TRBV29-1|TRBJ2-5|TRBD2
TGCAGCGTCGGCAGGTTGCTAGCGGGAGCGGAGACCCAGTACTTC
CSVGRLLAGAETQYF
>.|TRBV10-3|TRBJ1-6|.
TGTGCCATCAGTGAGGTACAGATGGCGGGTTCACCCCTCCACTTT
CAISEVQMAGSPLHF
>.|TRBV6-1|TRBJ2-1|TRBD2
TGTGCCAGCACCCCGGGACTAGCGGGACGGTTCTTC
CASTPGLAGRFF
>.|TRBV30|TRBJ1-3|.
TGTGCCTGGAGTGGCCAGATCGGAAACACCATATATTTT
CAWSGQIGNTIYF
>.|TRBV2|TRBJ2-1|TRBD2
TGTGCCAGCAGTGATAGTAGGGCTAGCGGGGGGAATGAGCAGTTCTTC
CASSDSRASGGNEQFF
>.|TRBV6-1|TRBJ1-5|TRBD1
TGTGCCAGCAGAGACAGGGGTAATCAGCCCCAGCATTTT
CASRDRGNQPQHF
>.|TRBV28|TRBJ1-5|.
TGTGCCAGCACCCCGGGGGGGTCGGGCAATCAGCCCCAGCATTTT
CASTPGGSGNQPQHF
>.|TRBV27|TRBJ1-6|TRBD1
TGTGCCAGCAGTCCAATAACAGGGGGCTACAGGTCACCCCTCCACTTT
CASSPITGGYRSPLHF
>.|TRBV6-4|TRBJ1-2|.
TGTGCCAGCAGCCGAAACGAAGGAGGATATGGCTACACCTTC
CASSRNEGGYGYTF
>.|TRBV2|TRBJ2-7|TRBD2
TGTGCCAGCAGCCTAGAAGGGCTAGCGGGAGGCGAGCAGTACTTC
CASSLEGLAGGEQYF
>few|TRBV10-3|TRBJ1-2|.
TGTGCCATCAGTGACGACAGAAAGGGCAACTATGGCTACACCTTC
CAISDDRKGNYGYTF
>.|TRBV15|TRBJ1-1|TRBD1
TGTGCCACCACCTCCGGGACAGCAAACACTGAAGCTTTCTTT
CATTSGTANTEAFF
>once|TRBV4-2|TRBJ2-1|TRBD2
TGTGCCAGCAGCCAAGAACTAGCGGGGGGGAGCGAGCAGTTCTTC
CASSQELAGGSEQFF
>.|TRBV6-1|TRBJ2-5|TRBD1
TGTGCCAGCAGTGTTTACAGGGACAGGCAAGAGACCCAGTACTTC
CASSVYRDRQETQYF
>.|TRBV2|TRBJ1-1|TRBD1
TGTGCCAGCGGGGGGACAGGGTACACTGAAGCTTTCTTT
CASGGTGYTEAFF
>.|TRBV10-1|TRBJ2-2|.
TGCGCCAGCAGTGGGGCCAGGGCTTCGGACACCGGGGAGCTGTTTTTT
CASSGARASDTGELFF
>.|TRBV28|TRBJ2-7|TRBD2
TGTGCCAGCAGTTTACCTCAGCTAGCGGTTAGCTCCTACGAGCAGTACTTC
CASSLPQLAVSSYEQYF
>.|TRBV5-6|TRBJ1-1|TRBD1
TGTGCCAGCAGCTACCGGGACAGGGGGACTGAAGCTTTCTTT
CASSYRDRGTEAFF
>.|TRBV15|TRBJ1-6|.
TGTGCCACCAGCAGGAAGCCCCTTGAGGGTGGTTCACCCCTCCACTTT
CATSRKPLEGGSPLHF
>.|TRBV7-9|TRBJ1-5|.
TGTGCCAGCAGCTTAGCAGGGGGATATCAGCCCCAGCATTTT
CASSLAGGYQPQHF
>.|TRBV10-3|TRBJ2-1|TRBD2
TGTGCCATCAGTGAGCCCCGACTAGCGGAGGGAGCTGGCTATGGCTCCTACAATGAGCAGTTCTTC
CAISEPRLAEGAGYGSYNEQFF
>.|TRBV30|TRBJ1-3|.
TGTGCCTGGAGTGCGGCGGACAGTAGTGGAAACACCATATATTTT
CAWSAADSSGNTIYF
>.|TRBV7-9|TRBJ2-4|TRBD2
TGTGCCAGCAGCCGGGGGGAGGGAGTGGGCATTCAGTACTTC
CASSRGEGVGIQYF
>.|TRBV19|TRBJ1-2|.
TGTGCCAGTAGTAGAGGGGACATCTCCCTCTACACCTTC
CASSRGDISLYTF
>.|TRBV6-1|TRBJ2-7|TRBD1
TGTGCCAGCAGCCCCAGACAGGGTGCCTACGAGCAGTACTTC
CASSPRQGAYEQYF
>.|TRBV6-1|TRBJ1-1|.
TGTGCCAGCAGTGACCTCTCGGGTATCGGTTTCTTT
CASSDLSGIGFF
>.|TRBV18|TRBJ2-5|TRBD2
TGTGCCAGCTCACCACTCGGATCGGGGGGGGCCATAGAGACCCAGTACTTC
CASSPLGSGGAIETQYF
>.|TRBV10-2|TRBJ2-1|.
TGCGCCAGCAGTGAGCAGCAGGGCTACAATGAGCAGTTCTTC
CASSEQQGYNEQFF
>.|TRBV19|TRBJ1-1|.
TGTGCCAGTAATCTAGCGGTGAACACTGAAGCTTTCTTT
CASNLAVNTEAFF
>.|TRBV18|TRBJ1-1|.
TGTGCCAGCTCACCACTGAACACGTGGCGGCCGAACACTGAAGCTTTCTTT
CASSPLNTWRPNTEAFF
>.|TRBV19|TRBJ2-3|TRBD1
TGTGCCAGTAGTGCCCCCCTGACAGGGCCCACAGATACGCAGTATTTT
CASSAPLTGPTDTQYF
>.|TRBV7-2|TRBJ1-5|.
TGTGCCAGCAGCTTGAGGCCAGGGGATCAGCCCCAGCATTTT
CASSLRPGDQPQHF